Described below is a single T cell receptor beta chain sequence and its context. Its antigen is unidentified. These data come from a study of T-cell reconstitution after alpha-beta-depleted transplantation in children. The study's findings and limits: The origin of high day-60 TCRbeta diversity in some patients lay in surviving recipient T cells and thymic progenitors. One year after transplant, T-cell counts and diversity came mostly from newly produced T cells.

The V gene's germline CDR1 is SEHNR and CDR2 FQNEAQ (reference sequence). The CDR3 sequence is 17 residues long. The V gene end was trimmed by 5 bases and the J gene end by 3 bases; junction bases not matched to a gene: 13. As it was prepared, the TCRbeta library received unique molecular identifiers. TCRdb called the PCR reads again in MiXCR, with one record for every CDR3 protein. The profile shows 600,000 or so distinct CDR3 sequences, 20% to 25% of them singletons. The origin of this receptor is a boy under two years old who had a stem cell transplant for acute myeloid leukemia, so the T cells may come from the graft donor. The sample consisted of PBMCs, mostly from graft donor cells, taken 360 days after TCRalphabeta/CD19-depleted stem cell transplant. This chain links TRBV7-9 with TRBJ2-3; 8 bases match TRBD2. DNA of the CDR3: TGTGCCAGCAGCCGCTCCGGGACTAGAGAAGGAACAGATACGCAGTATTTT. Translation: CASSRSGTREGTDTQYF.